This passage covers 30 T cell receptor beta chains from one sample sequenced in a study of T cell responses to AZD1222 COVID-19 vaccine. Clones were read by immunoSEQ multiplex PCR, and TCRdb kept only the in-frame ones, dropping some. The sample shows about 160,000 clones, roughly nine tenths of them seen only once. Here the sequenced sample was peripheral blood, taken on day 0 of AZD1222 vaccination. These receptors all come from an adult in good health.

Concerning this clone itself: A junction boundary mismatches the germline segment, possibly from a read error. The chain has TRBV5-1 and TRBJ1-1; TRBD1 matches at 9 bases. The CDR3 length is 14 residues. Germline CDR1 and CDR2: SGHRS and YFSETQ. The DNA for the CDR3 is TGCGCCAGCAGGTTGGGACAGGGGAACACTGAAGCTTTCTTT. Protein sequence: CASRLGQGNTEAFF.

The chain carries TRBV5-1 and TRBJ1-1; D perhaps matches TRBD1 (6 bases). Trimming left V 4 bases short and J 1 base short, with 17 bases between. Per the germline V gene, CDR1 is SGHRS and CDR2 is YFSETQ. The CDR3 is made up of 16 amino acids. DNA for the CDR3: TGCGCCAGCAGCCCGAGGGCAGGGGCTACGAACACTGAAGCTTTCTTT. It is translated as CASSPRAGATNTEAFF.

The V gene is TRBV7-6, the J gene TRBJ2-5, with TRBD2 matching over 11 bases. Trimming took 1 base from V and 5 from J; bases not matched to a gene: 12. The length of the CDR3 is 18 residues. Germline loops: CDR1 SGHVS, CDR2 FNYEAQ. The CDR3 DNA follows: TGTGCCAGCAGCTTAGTATCTAGCGGGGGGCCGGGTCCGGAGACCCAGTACTTC. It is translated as CASSLVSSGGPGPETQYF. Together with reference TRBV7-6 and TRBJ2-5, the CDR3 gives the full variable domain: GAGVSQSPRYKVTKRGQDVALRCDPISGHVSLYWYRQALGQGPEFLTYFNYEAQQDKSGLPNDRFSAERPEGSISTLTIQRTEQRDSAMYRCASSLVSSGGPGPETQYFGPGTRLLVL.

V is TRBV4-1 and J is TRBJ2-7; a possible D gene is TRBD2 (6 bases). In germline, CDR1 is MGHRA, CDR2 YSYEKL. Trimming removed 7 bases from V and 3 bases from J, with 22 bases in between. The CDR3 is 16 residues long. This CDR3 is CASTPTVIADYYEQYF. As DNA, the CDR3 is TGCGCCAGCACCCCTACCGTAATAGCGGATTACTACGAGCAGTACTTC.

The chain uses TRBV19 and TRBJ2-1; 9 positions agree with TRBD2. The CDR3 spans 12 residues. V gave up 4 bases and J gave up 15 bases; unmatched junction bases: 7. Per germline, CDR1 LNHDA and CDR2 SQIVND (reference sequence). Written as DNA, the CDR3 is TGTGCCAGTAGTACCCTCGGGACTAGCCTGTTCTTC. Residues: CASSTLGTSLFF. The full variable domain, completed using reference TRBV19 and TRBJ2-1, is DGGITQSPKYLFRKEGQNVTLSCEQNLNHDAMYWYRQDPGQGLRLIYYSQIVNDFQKGDIAEGYSVSREKKESFPLTVTSAQKNPTAFYLCASSTLGTSLFFGPGTRLTVL.

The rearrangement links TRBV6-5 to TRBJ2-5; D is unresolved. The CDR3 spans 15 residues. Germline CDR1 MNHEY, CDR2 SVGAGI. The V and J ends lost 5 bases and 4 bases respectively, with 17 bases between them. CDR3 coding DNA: TGTGCCAGCAGTCAAAACCCCCGTAGTCGAGAGACCCAGTACTTC. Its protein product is CASSQNPRSRETQYF.

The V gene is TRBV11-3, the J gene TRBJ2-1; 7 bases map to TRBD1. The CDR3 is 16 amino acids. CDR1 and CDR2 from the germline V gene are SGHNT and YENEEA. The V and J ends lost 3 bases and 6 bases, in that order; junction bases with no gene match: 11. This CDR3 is CASSLGQSGAPNEQFF. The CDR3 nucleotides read TGTGCCAGCAGCTTGGGACAGTCTGGGGCCCCCAATGAGCAGTTCTTC.

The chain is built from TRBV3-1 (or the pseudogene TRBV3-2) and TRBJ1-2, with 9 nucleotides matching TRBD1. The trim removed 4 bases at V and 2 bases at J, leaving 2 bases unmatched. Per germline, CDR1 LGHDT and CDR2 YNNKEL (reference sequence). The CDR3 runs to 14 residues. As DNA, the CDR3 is TGTGCCAGCAGCCCAGGACAGGGGAACTATGGCTACACCTTC. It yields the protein CASSPGQGNYGYTF.

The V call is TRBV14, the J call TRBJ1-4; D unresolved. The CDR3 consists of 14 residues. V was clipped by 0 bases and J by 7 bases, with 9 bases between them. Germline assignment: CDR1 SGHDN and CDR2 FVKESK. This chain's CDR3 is CASSQDSSFEKLFF. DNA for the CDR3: TGTGCCAGCAGCCAAGATTCCAGTTTTGAAAAACTGTTTTTT.

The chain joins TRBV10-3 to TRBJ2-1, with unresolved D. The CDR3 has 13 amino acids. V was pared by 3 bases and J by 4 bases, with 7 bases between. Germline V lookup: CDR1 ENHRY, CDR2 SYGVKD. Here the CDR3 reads CAISEVGYNEQFF. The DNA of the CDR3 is TGTGCCATCAGTGAAGTCGGGTACAATGAGCAGTTCTTC.

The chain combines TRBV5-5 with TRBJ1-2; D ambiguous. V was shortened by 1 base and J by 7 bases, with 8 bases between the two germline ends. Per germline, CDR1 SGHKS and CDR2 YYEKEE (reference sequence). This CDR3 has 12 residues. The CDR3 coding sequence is TGTGCCAGCAGCTTGTTAGTAGGTGGCTACACCTTC. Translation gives CASSLLVGGYTF.

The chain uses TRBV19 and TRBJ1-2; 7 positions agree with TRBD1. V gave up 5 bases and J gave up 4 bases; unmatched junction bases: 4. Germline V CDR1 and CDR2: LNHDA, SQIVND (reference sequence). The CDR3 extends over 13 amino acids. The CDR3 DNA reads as TGTGCCAGTAGTCAGGACAGGACCTATGGCTACACCTTC. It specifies CASSQDRTYGYTF. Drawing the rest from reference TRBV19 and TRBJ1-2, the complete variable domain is DGGITQSPKYLFRKEGQNVTLSCEQNLNHDAMYWYRQDPGQGLRLIYYSQIVNDFQKGDIAEGYSVSREKKESFPLTVTSAQKNPTAFYLCASSQDRTYGYTFGSGTRLTVV.

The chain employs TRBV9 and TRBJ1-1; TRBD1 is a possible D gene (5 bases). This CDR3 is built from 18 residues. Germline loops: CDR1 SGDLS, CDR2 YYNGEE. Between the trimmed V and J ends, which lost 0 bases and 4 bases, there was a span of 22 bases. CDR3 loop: CASSVEMGTGLLGTEAFF. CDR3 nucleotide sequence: TGTGCCAGCAGCGTAGAAATGGGGACGGGGTTGTTGGGCACTGAAGCTTTCTTT.

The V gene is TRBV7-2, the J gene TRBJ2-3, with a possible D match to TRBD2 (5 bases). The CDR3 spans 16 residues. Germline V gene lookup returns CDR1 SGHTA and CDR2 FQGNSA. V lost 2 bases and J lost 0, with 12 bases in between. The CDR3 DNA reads TGTGCCAGCAGCTTAAGTGCGGGCCTCAGCACAGATACGCAGTATTTT. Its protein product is CASSLSAGLSTDTQYF.

This CDR3 reads CASSQVITLNTEAFF. CDR3 coding DNA: TGCGCCAGCAGCCAAGTCATCACCCTAAACACTGAAGCTTTCTTT. The rearrangement links TRBV4-3 to TRBJ1-1; D not resolved. Germline CDR1 and CDR2: LGHNA and YSLEER. The CDR3 is 15 amino acids. V lost 1 base to trimming and J lost 2 bases, with 11 bases between them.

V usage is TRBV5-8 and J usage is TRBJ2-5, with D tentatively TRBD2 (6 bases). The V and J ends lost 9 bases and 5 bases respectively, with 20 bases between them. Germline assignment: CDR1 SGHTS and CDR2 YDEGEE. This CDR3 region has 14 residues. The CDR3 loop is CATVLWHRGETQYF. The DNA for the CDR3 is TGTGCCACCGTTCTGTGGCACCGGGGGGAGACCCAGTACTTC.

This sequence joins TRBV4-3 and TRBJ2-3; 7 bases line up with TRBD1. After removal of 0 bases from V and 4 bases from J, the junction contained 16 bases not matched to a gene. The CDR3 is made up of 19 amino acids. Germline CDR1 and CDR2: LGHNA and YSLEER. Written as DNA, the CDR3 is TGCGCCAGCAGCCAAGATTGGGGGACAGCGGCTCAGAGAGCAGATACGCAGTATTTT. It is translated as CASSQDWGTAAQRADTQYF.

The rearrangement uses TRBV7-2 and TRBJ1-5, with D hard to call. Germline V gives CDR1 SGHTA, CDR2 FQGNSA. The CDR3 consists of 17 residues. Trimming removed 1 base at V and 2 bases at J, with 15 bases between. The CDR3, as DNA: TGTGCCAGCAGCTTAGAACGTAGTCGGGCTGGCAATCAGCCCCAGCATTTT. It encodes CASSLERSRAGNQPQHF.

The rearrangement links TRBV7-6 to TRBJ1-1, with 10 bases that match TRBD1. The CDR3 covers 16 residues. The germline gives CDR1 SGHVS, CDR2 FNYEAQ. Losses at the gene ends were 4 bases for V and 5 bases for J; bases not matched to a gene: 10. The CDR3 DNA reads TGTGCCAGCAGCTCCCGGGACAGGGGAGCTTGGACTGAAGCTTTCTTT. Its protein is CASSSRDRGAWTEAFF.

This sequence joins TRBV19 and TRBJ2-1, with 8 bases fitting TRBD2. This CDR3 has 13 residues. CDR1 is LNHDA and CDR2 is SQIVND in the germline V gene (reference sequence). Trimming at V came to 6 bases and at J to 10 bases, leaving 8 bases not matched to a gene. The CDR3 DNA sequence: TGTGCCAGTAGGCGCCCTAGCGGGCAAGAGCAGTTCTTC. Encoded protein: CASRRPSGQEQFF.

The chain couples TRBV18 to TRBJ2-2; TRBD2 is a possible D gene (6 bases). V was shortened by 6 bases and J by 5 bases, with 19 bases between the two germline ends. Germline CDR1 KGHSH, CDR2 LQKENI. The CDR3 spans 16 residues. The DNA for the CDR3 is TGTGCCAGCTCCCGAACCGGGACTCGAGGGACCGGGGAGCTGTTTTTT. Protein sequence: CASSRTGTRGTGELFF.

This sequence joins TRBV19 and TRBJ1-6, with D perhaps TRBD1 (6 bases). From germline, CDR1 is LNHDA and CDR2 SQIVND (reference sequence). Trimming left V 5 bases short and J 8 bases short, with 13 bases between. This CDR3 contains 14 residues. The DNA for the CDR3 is TGTGCCAGTAGTGTAGGGGGGTATGATTCACCCCTCCACTTT. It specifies CASSVGGYDSPLHF.

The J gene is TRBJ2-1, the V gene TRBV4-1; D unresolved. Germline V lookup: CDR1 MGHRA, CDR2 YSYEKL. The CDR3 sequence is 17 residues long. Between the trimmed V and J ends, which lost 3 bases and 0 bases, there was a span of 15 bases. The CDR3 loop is CASSQNTGRSSYNEQFF. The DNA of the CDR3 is TGCGCCAGCAGCCAGAACACTGGACGAAGCTCCTACAATGAGCAGTTCTTC.

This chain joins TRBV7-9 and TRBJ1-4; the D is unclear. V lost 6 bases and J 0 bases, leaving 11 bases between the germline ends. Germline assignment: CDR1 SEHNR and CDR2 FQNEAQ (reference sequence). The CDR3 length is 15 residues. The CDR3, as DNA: TGTGCCAGCAGTCGAAGGGATTCAACTAATGAAAAACTGTTTTTT. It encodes CASSRRDSTNEKLFF.

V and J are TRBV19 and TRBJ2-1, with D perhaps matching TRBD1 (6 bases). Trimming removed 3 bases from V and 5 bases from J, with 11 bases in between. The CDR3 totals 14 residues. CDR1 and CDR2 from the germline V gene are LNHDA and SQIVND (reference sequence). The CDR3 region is CASSIRDIDNEQFF. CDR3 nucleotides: TGTGCCAGTAGTATCCGGGACATCGACAATGAGCAGTTCTTC.

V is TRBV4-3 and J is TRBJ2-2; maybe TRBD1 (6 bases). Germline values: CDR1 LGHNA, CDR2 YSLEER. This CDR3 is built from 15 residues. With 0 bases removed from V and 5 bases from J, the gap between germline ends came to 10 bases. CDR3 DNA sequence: TGCGCCAGCAGCCAAGATAGGGGGTGGACCGGGGAGCTGTTTTTT. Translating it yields CASSQDRGWTGELFF.

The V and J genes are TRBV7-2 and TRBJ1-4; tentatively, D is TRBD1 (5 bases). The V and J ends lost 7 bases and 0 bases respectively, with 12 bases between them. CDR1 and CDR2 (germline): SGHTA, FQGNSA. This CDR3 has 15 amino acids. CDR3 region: CASTNGAATNEKLFF. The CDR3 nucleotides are TGTGCCAGCACCAACGGGGCAGCAACTAATGAAAAACTGTTTTTT.

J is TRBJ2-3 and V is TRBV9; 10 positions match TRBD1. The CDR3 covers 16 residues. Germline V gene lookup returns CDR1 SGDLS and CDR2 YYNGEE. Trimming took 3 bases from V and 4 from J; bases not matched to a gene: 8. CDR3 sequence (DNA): TGTGCCAGCAGCGATTCCTGGGACAGGGGAGCAGATACGCAGTATTTT. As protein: CASSDSWDRGADTQYF.

Here the CDR3 reads CSAGSRPEAFF. The CDR3 coding sequence is TGCAGTGCCGGATCCAGACCTGAAGCTTTCTTT. J is TRBJ1-1 and V is TRBV20-1; unclear D gene. Germline lookup yields CDR1 DFQATT and CDR2 SNEGSKA (reference sequence). The CDR3 length is 11 residues. The germline V and J ends were trimmed by 6 bases and 6 bases, with 11 bases remaining between them.

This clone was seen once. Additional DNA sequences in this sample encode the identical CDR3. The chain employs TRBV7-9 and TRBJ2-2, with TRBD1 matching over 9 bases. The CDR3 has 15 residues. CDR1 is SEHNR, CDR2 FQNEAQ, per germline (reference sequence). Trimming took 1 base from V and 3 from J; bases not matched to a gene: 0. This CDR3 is CASSLGTGDTGELFF. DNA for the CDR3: TGTGCCAGCAGCTTAGGGACAGGGGACACCGGGGAGCTGTTTTTT.